Sequencing of this T cell receptor (beta chain) was carried out in a study of chemoradiotherapy in HPV16-positive cancers. Study findings and constraints: Candidate HPV-specific clones and E7-related TCR motifs grew in tumor during treatment. Better recurrence-free survival went with HPV-responsive T-cell expansion in HPV16-positive patients.

Assay used: immunoSEQ multiplex PCR; TCRdb lists only in-frame clones, some missing. The sample records 13,000 or so clones, approximately 70% being singletons. Germline V gene data show CDR1 as SNHLY and CDR2 as FYNNEI. The V end was cut by 3 bases, the J end by 5 bases, with 13 bases between. The CDR3 length is 14 residues. Points on this clone: The antigen is undetermined.

This receptor was taken from a human donor with HPV-associated anogenital cancer. Collection of the sample occurred from a patient who underwent chemoradiotherapy. The rearrangement uses TRBV2 and TRBJ1-2; D call uncertain. The CDR3 DNA sequence: TGTGCCAGCAGTGAGGGCACGGTTATTTATGGCTACACCTTC. Amino acids: CASSEGTVIYGYTF.